This record looks at one T cell receptor (beta chain) sequence and its context. Trimming removed 7 bases from V and 5 bases from J, with 17 bases in between. CDR3 length: 14 residues. The germline V gene has CDR1 MDHEN and CDR2 SYDVKM. The sample comes from a study of blood T cell repertoires in COVID-19. At the level of the study: Spain, Italy and the United States supplied samples that represented acute and convalescent COVID-19.

Recruits, aged roughly 18 to 90 years, lived in around 24 US areas. Libraries were prepared by immunoSEQ multiplex PCR; TCRdb keeps only in-frame clonotypes and omits some of them. This sample has some 320,000 clones, with around 85% found just once. The specimen was PBMCs or T cells enriched from blood (not recorded which). The chain combines TRBV28 with TRBJ1-1, with TRBD1 as a possible D gene (5 bases). The source of this sequence is a woman between 25 and 40 years old who had been exposed to COVID-19. In DNA, the CDR3 is TGTGCCAGCACCGGCGGAGGGGCCAGAACTGAAGCTTTCTTT. It specifies CASTGGGARTEAFF.